This T cell receptor (beta chain) came from a study of blood T cell repertoires in COVID-19. The wider study: The samples span acute and convalescent COVID-19 from the United States, Italy and Spain. Sample material is recorded as cDNA or gDNA derived from T cells, B-cell-depleted T cells, or PBMCs.

The CDR3 sequence is 14 residues long. The germline V gene has CDR1 MNHNY and CDR2 SVGAGI (reference sequence). Deletions cut 0 bases from V and 2 bases from J, with 7 bases between. Clones were read by immunoSEQ multiplex PCR, and TCRdb kept only the in-frame ones, dropping some. Among roughly 200,000 clones listed, 65% to 85% were seen once. The clonotype was recovered from a man aged 35 to 55 with active or convalescent COVID-19. Material for sequencing was peripheral blood. V and J are TRBV6-6 and TRBJ1-2; no clear D. CDR3 region: CASSYSTGNYGYTF. The CDR3, as DNA: TGTGCCAGCAGTTACTCGACGGGAAACTATGGCTACACCTTC.